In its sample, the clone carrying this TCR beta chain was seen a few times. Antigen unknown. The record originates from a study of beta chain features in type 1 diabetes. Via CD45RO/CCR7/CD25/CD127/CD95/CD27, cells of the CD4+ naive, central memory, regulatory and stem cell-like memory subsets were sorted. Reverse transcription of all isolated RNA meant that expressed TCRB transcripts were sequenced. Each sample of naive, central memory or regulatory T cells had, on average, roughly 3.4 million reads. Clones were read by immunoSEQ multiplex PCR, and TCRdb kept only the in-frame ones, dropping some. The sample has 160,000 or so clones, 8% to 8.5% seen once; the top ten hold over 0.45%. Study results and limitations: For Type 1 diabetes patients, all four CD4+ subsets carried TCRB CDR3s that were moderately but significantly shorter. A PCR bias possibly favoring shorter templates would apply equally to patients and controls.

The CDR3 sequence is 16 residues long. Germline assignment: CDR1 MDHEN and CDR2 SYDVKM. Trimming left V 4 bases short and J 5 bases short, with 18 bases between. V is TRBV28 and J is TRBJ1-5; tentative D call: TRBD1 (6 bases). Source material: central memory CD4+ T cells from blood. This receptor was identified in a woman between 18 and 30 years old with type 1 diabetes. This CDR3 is CASSSLGGASDQPQHF. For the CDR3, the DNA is TGTGCCAGCAGTTCCCTCGGGGGGGCCTCTGATCAGCCCCAGCATTTT. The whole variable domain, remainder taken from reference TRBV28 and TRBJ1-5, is DVKVTQSSRYLVKRTGEKVFLECVQDMDHENMFWYRQDPGLGLRLIYFSYDVKMKEKGDIPEGYSVSREKKERFSLILESASTNQTSMYLCASSSLGGASDQPQHFGDGTRLSIL.